Sequencing of this TCR beta chain was carried out in a study of blood T cell repertoires in COVID-19. Background on the study: In each case, the material was cDNA or gDNA derived from T cells, B-cell-depleted T cells, or PBMCs.

V shed 0 bases and J shed 5 bases, with 11 bases lying between them. The CDR3 has 15 amino acids. CDR1 is ENHRY, CDR2 SYGVKD, per germline. Authors' processing steps: Nucleated cell counts were estimated from reference gene primer amplification. The repertoire was sequenced with immunoSEQ multiplex PCR; TCRdb's copy has only in-frame clones and lacks some. V, J and clone size reflect that table, while D and trimming were determined from the DNA. This table has about 170,000 clones, 79% appearing once. The receptor's source is a woman in her seventies in a cohort exposed to, infected with or recovered from COVID-19 (not recorded which). The chain links TRBV10-3 to TRBJ1-5; no firm D call. Sample: PBMCs or T cells enriched from blood (not recorded which). The CDR3 loop is CAISESRNGYQPQHF. The CDR3 coding sequence is TGTGCCATCAGTGAGTCTAGGAACGGGTATCAGCCCCAGCATTTT.